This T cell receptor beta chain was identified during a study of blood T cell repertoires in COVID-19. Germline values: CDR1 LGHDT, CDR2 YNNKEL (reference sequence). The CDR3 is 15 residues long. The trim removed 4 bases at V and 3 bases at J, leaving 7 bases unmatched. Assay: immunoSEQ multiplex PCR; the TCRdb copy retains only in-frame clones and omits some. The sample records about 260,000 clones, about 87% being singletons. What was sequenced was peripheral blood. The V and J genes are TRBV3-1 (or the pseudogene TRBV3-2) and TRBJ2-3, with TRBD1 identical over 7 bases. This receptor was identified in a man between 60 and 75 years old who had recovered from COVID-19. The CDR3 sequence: CASSPEQGFTDTQYF. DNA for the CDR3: TGTGCCAGCAGCCCCGAACAGGGGTTTACAGATACGCAGTATTTT.